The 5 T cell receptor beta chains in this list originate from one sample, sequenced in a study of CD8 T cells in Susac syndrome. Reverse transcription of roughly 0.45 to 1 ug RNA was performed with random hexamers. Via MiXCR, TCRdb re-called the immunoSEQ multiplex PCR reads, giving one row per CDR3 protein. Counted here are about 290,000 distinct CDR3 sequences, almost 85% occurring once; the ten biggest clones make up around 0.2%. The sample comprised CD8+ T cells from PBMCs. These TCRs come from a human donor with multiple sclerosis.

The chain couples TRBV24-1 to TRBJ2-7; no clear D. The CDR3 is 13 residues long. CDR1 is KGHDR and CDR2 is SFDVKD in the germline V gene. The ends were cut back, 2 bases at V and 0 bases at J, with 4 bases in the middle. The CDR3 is CATSDSGSYEQYF. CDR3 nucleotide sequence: TGTGCCACCAGTGATTCGGGCTCCTACGAGCAGTACTTC.

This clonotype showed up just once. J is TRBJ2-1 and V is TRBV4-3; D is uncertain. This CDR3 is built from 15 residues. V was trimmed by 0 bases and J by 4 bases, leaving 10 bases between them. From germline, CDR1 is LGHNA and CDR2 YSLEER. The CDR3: CASSQDLSEYNEQFF. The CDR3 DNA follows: TGCGCCAGCAGCCAAGATCTGAGCGAATACAATGAGCAGTTCTTC.

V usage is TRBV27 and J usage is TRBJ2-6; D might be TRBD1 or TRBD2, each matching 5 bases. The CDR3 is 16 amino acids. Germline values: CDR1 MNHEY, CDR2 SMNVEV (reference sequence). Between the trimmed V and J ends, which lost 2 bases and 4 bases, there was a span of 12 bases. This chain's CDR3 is CASSLVGASGANVLTF. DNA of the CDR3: TGTGCCAGCAGTTTAGTCGGGGCTAGCGGGGCCAACGTCCTGACTTTC. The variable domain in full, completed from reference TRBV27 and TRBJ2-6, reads EAQVTQNPRYLITVTGKKLTVTCSQNMNHEYMSWYRQDPGLGLRQIYYSMNVEVTDKGDVPEGYKVSRKEKRNFPLILESPSPNQTSLYFCASSLVGASGANVLTFGAGSRLTVL.

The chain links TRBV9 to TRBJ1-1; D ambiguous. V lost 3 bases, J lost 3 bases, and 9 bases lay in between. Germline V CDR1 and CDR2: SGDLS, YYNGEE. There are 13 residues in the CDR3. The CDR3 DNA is TGTGCCAGCAGCGCCTACGGGGACACTGAAGCTTTCTTT. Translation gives CASSAYGDTEAFF. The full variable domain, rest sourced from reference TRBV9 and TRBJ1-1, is DSGVTQTPKHLITATGQRVTLRCSPRSGDLSVYWYQQSLDQGLQFLIQYYNGEERAKGNILERFSAQQFPDLHSELNLSSLELGDSALYFCASSAYGDTEAFFGQGTRLTVV.

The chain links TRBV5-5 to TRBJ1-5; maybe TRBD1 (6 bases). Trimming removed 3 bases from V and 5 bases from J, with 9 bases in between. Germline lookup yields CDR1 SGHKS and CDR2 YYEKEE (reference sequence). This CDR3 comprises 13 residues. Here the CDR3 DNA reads TGTGCCAGCAGCTCACAGGGAGATCAGCCCCAGCATTTT. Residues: CASSSQGDQPQHF. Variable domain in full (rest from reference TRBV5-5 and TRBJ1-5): DAGVTQSPTHLIKTRGQQVTLRCSPISGHKSVSWYQQVLGQGPQFIFQYYEKEERGRGNFPDRFSARQFPNYSSELNVNALLLGDSALYLCASSSQGDQPQHFGDGTRLSIL.